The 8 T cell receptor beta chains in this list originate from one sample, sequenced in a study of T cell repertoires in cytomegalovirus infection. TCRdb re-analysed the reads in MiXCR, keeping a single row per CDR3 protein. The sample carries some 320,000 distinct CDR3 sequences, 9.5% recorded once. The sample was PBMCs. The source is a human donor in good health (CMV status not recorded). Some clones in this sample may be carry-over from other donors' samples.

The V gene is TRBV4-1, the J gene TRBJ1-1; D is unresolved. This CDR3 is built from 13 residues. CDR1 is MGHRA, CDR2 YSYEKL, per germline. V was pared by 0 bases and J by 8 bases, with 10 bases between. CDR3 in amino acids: CASSQDTSWEAFF. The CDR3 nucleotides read TGCGCCAGCAGCCAAGATACGTCCTGGGAAGCTTTCTTT.

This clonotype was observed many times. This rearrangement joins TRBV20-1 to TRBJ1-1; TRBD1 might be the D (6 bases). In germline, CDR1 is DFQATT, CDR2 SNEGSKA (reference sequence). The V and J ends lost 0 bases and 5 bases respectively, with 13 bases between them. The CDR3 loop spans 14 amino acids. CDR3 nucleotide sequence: TGCAGTGCTAGAGATCTCGCAGGGGAGACTGAAGCTTTCTTT. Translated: CSARDLAGETEAFF.

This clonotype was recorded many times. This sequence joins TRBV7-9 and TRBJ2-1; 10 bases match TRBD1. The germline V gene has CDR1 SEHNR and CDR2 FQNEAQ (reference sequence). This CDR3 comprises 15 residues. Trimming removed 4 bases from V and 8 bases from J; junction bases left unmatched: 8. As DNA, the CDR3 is TGTGCCAGCAGCTCCCACGGGACAGGGGAGTATGAGCAGTTCTTC. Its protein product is CASSSHGTGEYEQFF.

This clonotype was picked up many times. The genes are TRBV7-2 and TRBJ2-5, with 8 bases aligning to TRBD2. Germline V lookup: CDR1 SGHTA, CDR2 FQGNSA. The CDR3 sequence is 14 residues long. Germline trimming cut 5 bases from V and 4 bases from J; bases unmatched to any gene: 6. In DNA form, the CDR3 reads TGTGCCAGCAGCCTCCGGGGGGGGCGAGAGACCCAGTACTTC. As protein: CASSLRGGRETQYF.

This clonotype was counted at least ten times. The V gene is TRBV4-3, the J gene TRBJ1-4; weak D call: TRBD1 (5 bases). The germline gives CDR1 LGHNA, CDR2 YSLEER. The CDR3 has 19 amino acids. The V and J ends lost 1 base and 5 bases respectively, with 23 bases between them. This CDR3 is CASSQGGRVDAPENEKLFF. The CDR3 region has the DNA TGCGCCAGCAGCCAAGGTGGCAGGGTGGATGCTCCCGAAAATGAAAAACTGTTTTTT.

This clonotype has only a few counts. The CDR3 coding sequence is TGTGCCAGCAGTCGGACAGAGACTGAAGCTTTCTTT. This sequence encodes CASSRTETEAFF. This rearrangement joins TRBV6-6 to TRBJ1-1; possibly TRBD1 for D (6 bases). Germline CDR1 reads MNHNY; CDR2 reads SVGAGI (reference sequence). CDR3 length: 12 amino acids. Deletions cut 5 bases from V and 5 bases from J, with 9 bases between.

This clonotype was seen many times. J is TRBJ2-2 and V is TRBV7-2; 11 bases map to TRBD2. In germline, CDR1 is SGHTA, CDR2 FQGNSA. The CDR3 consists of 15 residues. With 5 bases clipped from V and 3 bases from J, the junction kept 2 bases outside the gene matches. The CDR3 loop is CASSILAGDTGELFF. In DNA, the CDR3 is TGTGCCAGCAGCATACTAGCGGGGGACACCGGGGAGCTGTTTTTT.

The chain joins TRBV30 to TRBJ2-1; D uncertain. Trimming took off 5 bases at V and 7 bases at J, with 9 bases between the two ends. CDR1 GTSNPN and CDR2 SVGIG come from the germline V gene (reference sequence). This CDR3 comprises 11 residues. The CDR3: CAWAAKNEQFF. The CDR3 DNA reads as TGTGCCTGGGCCGCCAAGAATGAGCAGTTCTTC.